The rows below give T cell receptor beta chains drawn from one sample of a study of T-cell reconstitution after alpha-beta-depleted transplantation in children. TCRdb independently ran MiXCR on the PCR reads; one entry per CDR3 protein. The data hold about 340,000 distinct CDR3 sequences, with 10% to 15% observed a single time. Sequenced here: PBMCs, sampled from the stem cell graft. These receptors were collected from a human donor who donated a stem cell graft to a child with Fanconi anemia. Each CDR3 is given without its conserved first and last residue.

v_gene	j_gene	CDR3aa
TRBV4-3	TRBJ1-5	ASSPGWGANQPQH
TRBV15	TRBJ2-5	ATSRATYQETQY
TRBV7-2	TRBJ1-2	ASSLDHTGGYT
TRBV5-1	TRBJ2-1	ASSATSGESEQF
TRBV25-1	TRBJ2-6	ASSEWGGTGANVLT
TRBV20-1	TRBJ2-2	SAPDKSTGELF
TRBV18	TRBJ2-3	ASSPGLAGGPDTQY
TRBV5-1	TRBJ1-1	ASSLRCSNTEAF
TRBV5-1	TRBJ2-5	ASSPGTAQETQY
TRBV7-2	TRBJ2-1	ASSLGPRYNEQF
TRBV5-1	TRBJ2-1	ASSLGLVSNEQF
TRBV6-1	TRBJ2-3	ASTLLLAGDTDTQY
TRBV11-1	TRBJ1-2	ASSSPNYGYT
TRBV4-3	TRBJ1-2	ASTRGRSRGGYT
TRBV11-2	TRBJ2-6	ASSLGGQGKSFGANVLT
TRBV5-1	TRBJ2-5	ASSSFPQETQY
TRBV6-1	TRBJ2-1	ASSEAGRDEQF
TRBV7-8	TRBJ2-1	ASSLGVWDNEQF
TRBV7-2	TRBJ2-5	ASSFPPLQETQY
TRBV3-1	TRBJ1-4	ASSYTGGPNEKLF
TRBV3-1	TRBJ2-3	ASSRGTRSTDTQY
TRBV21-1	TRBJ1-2	ASSRRVLRPGGYT
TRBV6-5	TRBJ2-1	ASSYSNTAIASYNEQF